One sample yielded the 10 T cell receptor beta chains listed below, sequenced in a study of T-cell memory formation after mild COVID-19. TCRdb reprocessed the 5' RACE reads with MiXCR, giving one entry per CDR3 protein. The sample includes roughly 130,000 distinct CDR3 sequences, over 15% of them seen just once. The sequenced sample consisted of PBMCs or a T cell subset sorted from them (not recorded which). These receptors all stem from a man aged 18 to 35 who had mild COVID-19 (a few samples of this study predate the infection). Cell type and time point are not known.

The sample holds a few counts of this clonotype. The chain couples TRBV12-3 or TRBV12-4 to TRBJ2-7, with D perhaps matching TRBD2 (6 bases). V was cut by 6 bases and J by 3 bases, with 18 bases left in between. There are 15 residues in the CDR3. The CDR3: CASRPPGVPLYEQYF. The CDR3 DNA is TGTGCCAGCAGGCCACCGGGGGTCCCCCTCTACGAGCAGTACTTC.

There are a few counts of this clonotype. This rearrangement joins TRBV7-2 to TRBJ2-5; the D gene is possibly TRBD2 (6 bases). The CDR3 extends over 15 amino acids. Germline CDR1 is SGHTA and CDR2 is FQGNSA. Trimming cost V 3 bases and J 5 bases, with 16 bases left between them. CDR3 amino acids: CASSFPLGGTETQYF. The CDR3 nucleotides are TGTGCCAGCAGCTTCCCCTTAGGAGGGACCGAGACCCAGTACTTC.

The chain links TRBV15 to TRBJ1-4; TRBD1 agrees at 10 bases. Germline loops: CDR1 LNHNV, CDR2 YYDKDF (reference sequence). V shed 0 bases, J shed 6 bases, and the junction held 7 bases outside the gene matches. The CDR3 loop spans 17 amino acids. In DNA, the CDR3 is TGTGCCACCAGCAGAGATTTGGGACAGGGGTTCGATGAAAAACTGTTTTTT. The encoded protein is CATSRDLGQGFDEKLFF.

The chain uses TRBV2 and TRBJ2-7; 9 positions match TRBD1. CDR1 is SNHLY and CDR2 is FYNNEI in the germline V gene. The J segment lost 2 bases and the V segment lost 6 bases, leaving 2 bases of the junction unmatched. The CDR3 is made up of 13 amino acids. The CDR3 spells CASRGTGTYEQYF. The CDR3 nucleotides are TGTGCCAGCAGGGGGACAGGGACCTACGAGCAGTACTTC. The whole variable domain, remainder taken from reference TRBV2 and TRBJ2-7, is EPEVTQTPSHQVTQMGQEVILRCVPISNHLYFYWYRQILGQKVEFLVSFYNNEISEKSEIFDDQFSVERPDGSNFTLKIRSTKLEDSAMYFCASRGTGTYEQYFGPGTRLTVT.

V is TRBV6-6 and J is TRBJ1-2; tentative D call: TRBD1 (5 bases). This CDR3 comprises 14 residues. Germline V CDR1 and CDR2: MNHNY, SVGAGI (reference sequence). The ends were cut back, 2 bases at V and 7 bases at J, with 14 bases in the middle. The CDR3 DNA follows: TGTGCCAGCAGTTACCGGGGGGACCCCTTTGGCTACACCTTC. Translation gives CASSYRGDPFGYTF.

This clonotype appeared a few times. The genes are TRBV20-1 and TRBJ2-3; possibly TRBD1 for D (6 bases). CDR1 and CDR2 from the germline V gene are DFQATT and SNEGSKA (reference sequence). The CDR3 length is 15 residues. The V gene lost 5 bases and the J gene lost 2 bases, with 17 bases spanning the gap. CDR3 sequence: CSAATRGHLTDTQYF. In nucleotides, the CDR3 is TGCAGTGCTGCGACCAGGGGACACCTCACAGATACGCAGTATTTT.

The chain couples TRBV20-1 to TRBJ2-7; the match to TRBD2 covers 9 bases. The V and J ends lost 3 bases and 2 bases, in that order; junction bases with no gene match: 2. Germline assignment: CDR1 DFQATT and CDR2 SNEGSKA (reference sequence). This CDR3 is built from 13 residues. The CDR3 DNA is TGCAGTGCTAGTGTAGCGGGGGCCTACGAGCAGTACGTC. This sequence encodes CSASVAGAYEQYV.

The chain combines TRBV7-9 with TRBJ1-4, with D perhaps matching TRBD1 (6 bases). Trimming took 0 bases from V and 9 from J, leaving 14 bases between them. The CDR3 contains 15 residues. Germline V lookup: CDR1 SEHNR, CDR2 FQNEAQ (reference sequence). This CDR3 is CASSLAKGDDQKLFF. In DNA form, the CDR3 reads TGTGCCAGCAGCTTAGCTAAGGGGGACGATCAAAAACTGTTTTTT.

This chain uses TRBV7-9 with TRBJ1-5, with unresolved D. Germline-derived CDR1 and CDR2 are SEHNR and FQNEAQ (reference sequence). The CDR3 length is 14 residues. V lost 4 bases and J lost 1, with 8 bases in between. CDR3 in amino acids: CASSSRGSNQPQHF. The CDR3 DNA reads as TGTGCCAGCAGCTCGAGAGGGAGCAATCAGCCCCAGCATTTT.

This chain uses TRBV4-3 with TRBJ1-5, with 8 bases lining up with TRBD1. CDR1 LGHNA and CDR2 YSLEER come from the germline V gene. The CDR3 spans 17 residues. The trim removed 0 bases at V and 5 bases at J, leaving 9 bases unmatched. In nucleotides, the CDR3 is TGCGCCAGCAGCCAAGAGATTCAGGGGGCGACGGATCAGCCCCAGCATTTT. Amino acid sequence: CASSQEIQGATDQPQHF.